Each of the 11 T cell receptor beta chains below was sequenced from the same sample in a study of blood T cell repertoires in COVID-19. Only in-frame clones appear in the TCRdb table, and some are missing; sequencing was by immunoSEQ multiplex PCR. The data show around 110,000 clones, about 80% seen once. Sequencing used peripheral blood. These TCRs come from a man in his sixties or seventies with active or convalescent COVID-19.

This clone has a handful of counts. CDR3 nucleotide sequence: TGCGCCAGCAGCCCGACAGGGGGTTTTTCTGGAAACACCATATATTTT. Translating gives CASSPTGGFSGNTIYF. The V gene is TRBV5-1, the J gene TRBJ1-3; 9 positions agree with TRBD1. Trimming removed 4 bases from V and 1 base from J; junction bases left unmatched: 6. The CDR3 runs to 16 residues. Germline CDR1 reads SGHRS; CDR2 reads YFSETQ. Based on the CDR3 plus reference TRBV5-1 and TRBJ1-3, the full variable domain is KAGVTQTPRYLIKTRGQQVTLSCSPISGHRSVSWYQQTPGQGLQFLFEYFSETQRNKGNFPGRFSGRQFSNSRSEMNVSTLELGDSALYLCASSPTGGFSGNTIYFGEGSWLTVV.

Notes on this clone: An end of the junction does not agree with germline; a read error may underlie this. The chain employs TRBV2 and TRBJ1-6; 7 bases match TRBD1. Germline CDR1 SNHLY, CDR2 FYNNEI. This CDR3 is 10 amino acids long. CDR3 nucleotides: TGTGCCAGCAGCCGGGACAGTCCTATTTTT. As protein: CASSRDSPIF.

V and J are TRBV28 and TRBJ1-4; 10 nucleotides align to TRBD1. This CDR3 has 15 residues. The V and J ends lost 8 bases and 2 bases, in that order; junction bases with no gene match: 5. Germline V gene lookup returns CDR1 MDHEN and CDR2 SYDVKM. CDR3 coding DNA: TGTGCCAGCGGACGACAGGGGGCTACTAATGAAAAACTGTTTTTT. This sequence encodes CASGRQGATNEKLFF.

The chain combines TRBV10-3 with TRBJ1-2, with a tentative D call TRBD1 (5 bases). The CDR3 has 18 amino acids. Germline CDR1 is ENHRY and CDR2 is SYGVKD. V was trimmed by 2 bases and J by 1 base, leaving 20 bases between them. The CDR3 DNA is TGTGCCATCAGTGAGGAAGGTAGAACAGGAGCTTATAACTATGGCTACACCTTC. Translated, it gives CAISEEGRTGAYNYGYTF.

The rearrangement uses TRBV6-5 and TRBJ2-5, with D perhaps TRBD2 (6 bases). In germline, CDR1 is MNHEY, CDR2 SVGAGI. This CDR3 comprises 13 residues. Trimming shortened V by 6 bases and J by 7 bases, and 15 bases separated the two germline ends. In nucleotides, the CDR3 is TGTGCCAGCAGCCCGCGGGGACTGGGGACCCAGTACTTC. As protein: CASSPRGLGTQYF.

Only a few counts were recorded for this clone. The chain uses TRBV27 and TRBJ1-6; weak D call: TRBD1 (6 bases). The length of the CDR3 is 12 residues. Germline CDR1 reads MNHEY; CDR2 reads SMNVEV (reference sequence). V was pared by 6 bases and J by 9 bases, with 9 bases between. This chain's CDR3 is CASSRGSSPLHF. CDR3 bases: TGTGCCAGCAGCAGGGGAAGTTCACCCCTCCACTTT.

Written as DNA, the CDR3 is TGTGCCAGCAGTGTTTCGTTAGTCGGGGAGCAGTACTTC. Protein sequence: CASSVSLVGEQYF. J is TRBJ2-7 and V is TRBV2; the D is unclear. Trimming removed 4 bases from V and 7 bases from J, with 14 bases in between. The CDR3 is made up of 13 amino acids. Germline V gene lookup returns CDR1 SNHLY and CDR2 FYNNEI. The entire variable domain, with the rest obtained from reference TRBV2 and TRBJ2-7, is as follows: EPEVTQTPSHQVTQMGQEVILRCVPISNHLYFYWYRQILGQKVEFLVSFYNNEISEKSEIFDDQFSVERPDGSNFTLKIRSTKLEDSAMYFCASSVSLVGEQYFGPGTRLTVT.

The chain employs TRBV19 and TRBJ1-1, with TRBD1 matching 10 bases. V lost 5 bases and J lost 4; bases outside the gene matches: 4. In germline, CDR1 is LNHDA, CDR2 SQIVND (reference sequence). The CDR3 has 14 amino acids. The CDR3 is CASSDRGLGTEAFF. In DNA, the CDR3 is TGTGCCAGTAGTGACAGGGGGCTTGGCACTGAAGCTTTCTTT.

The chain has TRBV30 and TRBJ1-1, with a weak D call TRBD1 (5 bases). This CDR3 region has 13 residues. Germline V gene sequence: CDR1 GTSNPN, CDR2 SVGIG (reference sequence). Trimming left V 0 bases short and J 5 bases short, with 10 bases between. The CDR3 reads CAWSVGVGTEAFF. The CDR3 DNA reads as TGTGCCTGGAGTGTAGGGGTCGGGACTGAAGCTTTCTTT.

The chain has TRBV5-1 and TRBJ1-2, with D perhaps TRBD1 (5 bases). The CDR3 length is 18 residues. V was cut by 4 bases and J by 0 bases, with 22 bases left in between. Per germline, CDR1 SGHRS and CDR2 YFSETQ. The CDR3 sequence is CASSTRQGLTGANYGYTF. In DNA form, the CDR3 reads TGCGCCAGCAGCACCCGCCAGGGCCTAACGGGGGCTAACTATGGCTACACCTTC.

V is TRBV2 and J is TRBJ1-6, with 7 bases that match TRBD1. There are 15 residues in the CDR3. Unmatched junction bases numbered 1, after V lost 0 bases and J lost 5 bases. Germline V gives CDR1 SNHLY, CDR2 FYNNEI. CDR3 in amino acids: CASSEAGTDNSPLHF. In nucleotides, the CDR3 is TGTGCCAGCAGTGAAGCCGGGACAGATAATTCACCCCTCCACTTT.